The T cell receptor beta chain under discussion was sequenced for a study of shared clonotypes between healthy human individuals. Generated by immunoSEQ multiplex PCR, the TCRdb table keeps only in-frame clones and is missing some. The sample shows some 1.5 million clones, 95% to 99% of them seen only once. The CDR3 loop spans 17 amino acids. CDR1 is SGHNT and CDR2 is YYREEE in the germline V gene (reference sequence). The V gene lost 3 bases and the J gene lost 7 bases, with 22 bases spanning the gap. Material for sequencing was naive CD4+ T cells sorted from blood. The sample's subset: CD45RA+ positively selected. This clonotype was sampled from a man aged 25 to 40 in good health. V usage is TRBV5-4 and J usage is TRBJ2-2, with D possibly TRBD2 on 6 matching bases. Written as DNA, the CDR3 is TGTGCCAGCAGCTCCCACCGGGTTGACGGGGGTGTCGGGGAGCTGTTTTTT. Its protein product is CASSSHRVDGGVGELFF.